This TCR beta chain was retrieved from a study of blood T cell repertoires in COVID-19. Overall study context: Sites in the United States, Italy and Spain provided acute and convalescent COVID-19 samples.

Sequencing used immunoSEQ multiplex PCR; TCRdb keeps in-frame clones, though not all of them. Among 180,000 or so clones listed, about 86% were seen once. This CDR3 has 14 amino acids. Germline V gene data show CDR1 as SNHLY and CDR2 as FYNNEI. Trimming stripped 6 bases from V and 2 bases from J, with 13 bases between. The sequencing input was peripheral blood. The chain uses TRBV2 and TRBJ1-1, with D tentatively TRBD1 (5 bases). The sequence derives from a man in his late teens or twenties with active or convalescent COVID-19. The CDR3 bases are TGTGCCAGCAGCGAGACAGAATCAAACACTGAAGCTTTCTTT. This sequence encodes CASSETESNTEAFF.